This is a list of T cell receptor beta chains from one sample in a study of blood T cell repertoires in COVID-19. Repertoires were generated with immunoSEQ multiplex PCR, while TCRdb's copy carries only in-frame clones and drops some. The table records some 30,000 clones, around 91% of them present only once. The sample comprised peripheral blood. Receptors originate from a man aged 70-80 years with active or convalescent COVID-19. The conserved cysteine and the conserved F or W are not part of the CDR3 here.

>TRBV14|TRBJ1-2
ASNPSGQGVYGYT
>TRBV30|TRBJ1-6
AWSVLGNSPLH
>TRBV2|TRBJ1-1
ASSADRGITEAF
>TRBV5-5|TRBJ1-1
ASSLAPGKRTEAF
>TRBV12-3/TRBV12-4|TRBJ1-2
ASSLGTGGGYT
>TRBV19|TRBJ2-7
ASSSGQGSSYEQY
>TRBV2|TRBJ2-3
ASRLQGIPDTQY
>TRBV5-1|TRBJ2-7
ASSSPGQGYEQY
>TRBV2|TRBJ1-5
ASGLHKGGNQPQH
>TRBV18|TRBJ2-2
ASSLAGGNTGELF
>TRBV25-1|TRBJ1-2
ASSVGEANYGYT
>TRBV28|TRBJ1-2
ASSSGENYGYT